Listed below are T cell receptor beta chains from one sample, sequenced in a study of blood T cell repertoires in COVID-19. Here immunoSEQ multiplex PCR was the method, and the copy in TCRdb shows in-frame clones only, minus some. The sample has approximately 360,000 clones, around 87% seen once. The specimen sequenced was PBMCs or T cells enriched from blood (not recorded which). Source of these receptors: a man aged 35-49 years in a cohort exposed to, infected with or recovered from COVID-19 (not recorded which). Each CDR3 is given with its conserved first and last residue. A D gene is named only where the DNA matches it firmly. Clone size is stated in some rows and not others, as once, few, many or a class when expanded.

>TRBD2|TRBV3-1/TRBV3-2|TRBJ2-3|few
TGTGCCAGCAGCCAAAGGACTAGCGGCACAGATACGCAGTATTTT
CASSQRTSGTDTQYF
>TRBD2|TRBV3-1/TRBV3-2|TRBJ2-5|-
TGTGCCAGCAGCCAAGCGGGACTAGCTCAAGAGACCCAGTACTTC
CASSQAGLAQETQYF
>-|TRBV18|TRBJ1-3|-
TGTGCCAGCTCGCAGCAGGATTCTGGAAACACCATATATTTT
CASSQQDSGNTIYF
>TRBD2|TRBV5-4|TRBJ2-7|once
TGTGCCAGCAGCTTTCTGACGGGAGGGCCCCAGGAGCAGTACTTC
CASSFLTGGPQEQYF
>TRBD2|TRBV10-1|TRBJ2-3|-
TGCGCCAGCAGTGAGTCGGGACTAGCGGGATCATGGGTTTCTAGCACAGATACGCAGTATTTT
CASSESGLAGSWVSSTDTQYF
>-|TRBV18|TRBJ2-5|-
TGTGCCAGCTCACTCGTTCAGGGGGAGACCCAGTACTTC
CASSLVQGETQYF
>TRBD1|TRBV28|TRBJ2-3|-
TGTGCCAGCAGCCCAGCAGGGGGCGGCGGCACAGATACGCAGTATTTT
CASSPAGGGGTDTQYF
>TRBD2|TRBV13|TRBJ2-1|-
TGTGCCAGCAGCTTGATGACTAGCGGGGCCTTGGGGGAGCAGTTCTTC
CASSLMTSGALGEQFF
>-|TRBV28|TRBJ1-3|-
TGTGCCAGCAGTTTACCCCGCGGCGGGCACTCTGGAAACACCATATATTTT
CASSLPRGGHSGNTIYF
>TRBD1|TRBV2|TRBJ1-1|-
TGTGCCAGCAGTTTGACAGGGATAGAGAGTTCCGCTGAAGCTTTCTTT
CASSLTGIESSAEAFF
>TRBD1|TRBV5-4|TRBJ2-5|-
TGTGCCAGCAGCAACTTACAGGGGACGGGCGAGACCCAGTACTTC
CASSNLQGTGETQYF
>TRBD2|TRBV6-5|TRBJ2-1|-
TGTGCCAGCACCTTCTCAGCGGGAGCGTCCAATGAGCAGTTCTTC
CASTFSAGASNEQFF
>TRBD1|TRBV5-4|TRBJ2-7|-
TGTGCCAGCAGCCCCGGGACAGGGGAGCTCTACGAGCAGTACTTC
CASSPGTGELYEQYF
>TRBD1|TRBV5-1|TRBJ1-1|-
TGCGCCAGCAGCTTGGACAGGGGGCCTGAAGCTTTCTTT
CASSLDRGPEAFF
>-|TRBV6-5|TRBJ1-3|-
TGTGCCGCCACCCACAGATCTGGAAACACCATATATTTT
CAATHRSGNTIYF
>TRBD1|TRBV14|TRBJ1-1|-
TGTGCCAGCAGCCGAGGGACAGGTTTAGCCGCTGAAGCTTTCTTT
CASSRGTGLAAEAFF
>TRBD2|TRBV7-3|TRBJ2-1|-
TGTGCCAGCAGCTCGACGATAGCGGGCGGGGGGCATGAGCAGTTCTTC
CASSSTIAGGGHEQFF
>TRBD1|TRBV7-8|TRBJ2-7|-
TGTGCCAGCAGCCCACATCCGGGACAGGGGGCTTATAGCTCCTACGAGCAGTACTTC
CASSPHPGQGAYSSYEQYF
>-|TRBV7-8|TRBJ1-4|-
TGTGCCAGCAGTGCTTCCAATCCGGGAGAAAAACTGTTTTTT
CASSASNPGEKLFF
>-|TRBV3-1/TRBV3-2|TRBJ1-1|-
TGTGCCAGCAGCCAGATTAATGAGAGGAGAGCTTTCTTT
CASSQINERRAFF
>-|TRBV30|TRBJ1-2|-
TGTGCCTGGAGAACTCGGGGGAACTATGGCTACACCTTC
CAWRTRGNYGYTF
>TRBD2|TRBV5-1|TRBJ2-3|once
TGCGCCAGCAGCTTTGCAACTAGCGGGAGTGGAGATACGCAGTATTTT
CASSFATSGSGDTQYF
>-|TRBV7-2|TRBJ1-3|-
TGTGCCAGCAGCCTGTATCTTAGCTCTGGAAACACCATATATTTT
CASSLYLSSGNTIYF
>-|TRBV4-1|TRBJ2-4|-
TGCGCCAGCAGCCAAGATAACAAAAACATTCAGTACTTC
CASSQDNKNIQYF
>TRBD2|TRBV7-2|TRBJ2-1|few
TGTGCCAGCAGCCGTGGTGGACTAGCGGGAAGGGGTGAGCAGTTCTTC
CASSRGGLAGRGEQFF
>TRBD2|TRBV6-5|TRBJ2-1|few
TGTGCCAGCAGTTACAAACTAGCGGGCATTGAGCAGTTCTTC
CASSYKLAGIEQFF
>-|TRBV11-2|TRBJ1-2|-
TGTGCCAGCAGCCGTAAGACACGAGGCTACACCTTC
CASSRKTRGYTF